These 28 T cell receptor beta chains were sequenced from one sample in a study of post-analysis software for immune sequencing data (dated by TCRdb to between 2015 and 2016). The library was prepared using PCR. The sequencer listed for this sample is Illumina HiSeq 2500. To reduce PCR and sequencing biases, unique molecular identifiers were built into the TCR beta cDNA libraries. TCRdb reworked the public reads: Q25 trimming with fastp, MiXCR clone assembly, productive beta chains retained. Rows with one shared CDR3 protein collapse into an entry with the most common genes and DNA. This sample comprises hundreds of thousands of distinct CDR3 sequences, about 32% of them detected only once. Roughly 0.54% of the sample lies in the top ten. Their antigens are not known. Findings and caveats that apply to the study as a whole: About five TRBV segments, including TRBV5-6, TRBV5-1 and TRBV20-1, were significantly more frequent in patients than controls.

Specimen: blood. The source is a girl aged 10 to 17 with multiple sclerosis.

The gene calls are TRBV18 and TRBJ2-7, with 9 nucleotides matching TRBD2. V shed 2 bases and J 2 bases; nucleotides not matched to a gene: 4. Germline lookup yields CDR1 KGHSH and CDR2 LQKENI. This CDR3 has 15 residues. CDR3 DNA sequence: TGTGCCAGCTCACCAGGGCCTAGCGGGACCTACGAGCAGTACTTC. Translation gives CASSPGPSGTYEQYF.

The chain employs TRBV6-5 and TRBJ2-4, with TRBD2 matching over 15 bases. V trimming: 4 bases; J trimming: 2 bases; junction bases outside the gene matches: 9. Germline CDR1 MNHEY, CDR2 SVGAGI. The CDR3 is 19 residues long. CDR3 nucleotides: TGTGCCAGCAGTTCCCGGGGACTAGCGGGGGGTTCAACCAAAAACATTCAGTACTTC. Residues: CASSSRGLAGGSTKNIQYF.

This clonotype was observed a handful of times. At one end the junction does not follow the germline gene, possibly because of a read error. The chain has TRBV20-1 and TRBJ2-1; D call uncertain. The CDR3 is made up of 18 amino acids. The germline V gene encodes CDR1 DFQATT and CDR2 SNEGSKA (reference sequence). This CDR3 is CSAGDLLKKPGSYNEQFF. As DNA, the CDR3 is TGCAGTGCTGGAGATCTCTTGAAGAAGCCAGGCTCCTACAATGAGCAGTTCTTC.

The chain has TRBV29-1 and TRBJ2-7; a weak D match, TRBD2 (6 bases). The length of the CDR3 is 13 residues. V lost 2 bases, J lost 3 bases, and 11 bases lay in between. Germline V gene lookup returns CDR1 SQVTM and CDR2 ANQGSEA. This chain's CDR3 is CSVESLGGYEQYF. Here the CDR3 DNA reads TGCAGCGTTGAAAGTCTGGGGGGCTACGAGCAGTACTTC.

In this sample, this clonotype turned up a few times. The rearrangement links TRBV20-1 to TRBJ1-2; unclear D gene. The CDR3 covers 11 residues. Germline V gene data show CDR1 as DFQATT and CDR2 as SNEGSKA (reference sequence). The V end lost 8 bases, the J end lost 4 bases, and 11 bases lay between the germline ends. CDR3 residues: CSTRAPYGYTF. The CDR3 coding sequence is TGCAGTACGCGGGCCCCCTATGGCTACACCTTC.

CDR3 sequence (DNA): TGTGCCAGCAGCTTAGTGGCCGCCGTTCCCCTCACAGATACGCAGTATTTT. Its translation is CASSLVAAVPLTDTQYF. This chain joins TRBV7-2 and TRBJ2-3; D not certain. Germline V gene sequence: CDR1 SGHTA, CDR2 FQGNSA. This CDR3 spans 17 amino acids. The V and J ends lost 1 base and 2 bases respectively, with 16 bases between them.

This chain links TRBV29-1 with TRBJ1-1; D remains unclear. CDR1 is SQVTM and CDR2 is ANQGSEA in the germline V gene. The length of the CDR3 is 16 residues. Trimming pared 0 bases from V and 12 bases from J, leaving 26 bases between. CDR3 loop: CSVEDLKGGRGRSSFF. CDR3 sequence (DNA): TGCAGCGTTGAAGATCTGAAGGGAGGCCGAGGGAGATCGTCTTTCTTT.

The table lists this clonotype with a few counts. CDR3 bases: TGCGCCAGCAGGAACAGCCGGATGAACACTGAAGCTTTCTTT. It encodes CASRNSRMNTEAFF. The chain joins TRBV5-1 to TRBJ1-1; D is uncertain. The CDR3 is made up of 14 amino acids. Trimming removed 5 bases from V and 0 bases from J, with 11 bases in between. Per the germline V gene, CDR1 is SGHRS and CDR2 is YFSETQ.

This clonotype was recorded a few times. This chain connects TRBV7-9 to TRBJ1-4, with 11 bases lining up with TRBD1. The V and J ends lost 5 bases and 11 bases, in that order; junction bases with no gene match: 7. CDR1 is SEHNR, CDR2 FQNEAQ, per germline (reference sequence). The CDR3 sequence is 14 residues long. The CDR3 here is CASSQGQGVGKLFF. The CDR3 DNA follows: TGTGCCAGCAGCCAGGGACAGGGGGTTGGTAAACTGTTTTTT.

The table lists this clonotype with a few counts. In nucleotides, the CDR3 is TGTGCCAGCAGCAACGCTGACAGGGTGTATGGCTACACCTTC. Its protein product is CASSNADRVYGYTF. The chain carries TRBV7-2 and TRBJ1-2; 7 bases are shared with TRBD1. The CDR3 loop spans 14 amino acids. Per the germline V gene, CDR1 is SGHTA and CDR2 is FQGNSA. Trimming removed 5 bases from V and 5 bases from J; junction bases left unmatched: 8. The whole variable domain, filled in from reference TRBV7-2 and TRBJ1-2, reads GAGVSQSPSNKVTEKGKDVELRCDPISGHTALYWYRQSLGQGLEFLIYFQGNSAPDKSGLPSDRFSAERTGGSVSTLTIQRTQQEDSAVYLCASSNADRVYGYTFGSGTRLTVV.

This clonotype was counted a few times. The J gene is TRBJ1-2, the V gene TRBV5-1, with 7 bases matching TRBD1. Germline-derived CDR1 and CDR2 are SGHRS and YFSETQ. This CDR3 comprises 15 residues. V trimming: 4 bases; J trimming: 0 bases; junction bases outside the gene matches: 6. This CDR3 is CASSREGQSNYGYTF. CDR3 bases: TGCGCCAGCAGCCGGGAGGGACAGTCTAACTATGGCTACACCTTC.

This clonotype occurred a few times. The genes are TRBV27 and TRBJ2-3, with D unresolved. With 3 bases removed from V and 0 bases from J, the gap between germline ends came to 7 bases. The CDR3 contains 14 residues. Germline V lookup: CDR1 MNHEY, CDR2 SMNVEV (reference sequence). In nucleotides, the CDR3 is TGTGCCAGCAGTTTTCTGCGTAGCACAGATACGCAGTATTTT. This gives the protein CASSFLRSTDTQYF.

The chain employs TRBV20-1 and TRBJ2-7; D may correspond to TRBD1 or TRBD2 (5 bases each). Trimming shortened V by 5 bases and J by 0 bases, and 14 bases separated the two germline ends. The CDR3 totals 14 residues. Germline V gives CDR1 DFQATT, CDR2 SNEGSKA (reference sequence). CDR3 sequence reads: CSASGTLHSYEQYF. CDR3 DNA sequence: TGCAGTGCTTCCGGGACGTTACACTCCTACGAGCAGTACTTC.

The chain links TRBV4-3 to TRBJ2-2; D remains ambiguous. This CDR3 is built from 12 residues. V dropped 1 base and J dropped 7 bases, with 4 bases sitting between them. CDR1 is LGHNA, CDR2 YSLEER, per germline. The CDR3, as DNA: TGCGCCAGCAGCCAAGGATTCGGGGAGCTGTTTTTT. Amino acid sequence: CASSQGFGELFF.

The table lists this clonotype with many counts. The rearrangement links TRBV12-3 or TRBV12-4 to TRBJ1-1, with TRBD1 matching 11 bases. This CDR3 has 15 residues. J gave up 5 bases and V 3 bases, and 5 bases lay outside the gene matches. The CDR3 is CASSLLGQGGTEAFF. In DNA, the CDR3 is TGTGCCAGCAGTTTGTTGGGACAGGGGGGGACTGAAGCTTTCTTT.

The chain links TRBV20-1 to TRBJ1-1; 7 bases agree with TRBD1. This CDR3 region has 13 residues. CDR1 is DFQATT, CDR2 SNEGSKA, per germline (reference sequence). In DNA, the CDR3 is TGCACCACACAGGGGATCCCGAACACTGAAGCTTTCTTT. This sequence encodes CTTQGIPNTEAFF.

The rearrangement links TRBV27 to TRBJ1-5; 7 bases line up with TRBD1. CDR3 length equals 15 residues. Looked up from germline, CDR1 is MNHEY and CDR2 is SMNVEV (reference sequence). Trimming cost V 6 bases and J 3 bases; bases outside gene matches: 8. CDR3 residues: CASSPHRGANQPQHF. The CDR3 DNA reads TGTGCCAGCAGCCCGCACAGGGGCGCCAATCAGCCCCAGCATTTT.

This rearrangement joins TRBV20-1 to TRBJ2-1; 8 bases match TRBD2. The V and J ends lost 4 bases and 6 bases, in that order; junction bases with no gene match: 11. The CDR3 spans 15 residues. In germline, CDR1 is DFQATT, CDR2 SNEGSKA (reference sequence). The CDR3 region has the DNA TGCAGTGCTAACTTTGCCGGGAGGGCCTTCAATGAGCAGTTCTTC. It is translated as CSANFAGRAFNEQFF.

The genes are TRBV10-3 and TRBJ1-1; TRBD1 is a possible D gene (5 bases). The V and J ends lost 3 bases and 1 base respectively, with 9 bases between them. Germline V gene lookup returns CDR1 ENHRY and CDR2 SYGVKD. The CDR3 extends over 14 amino acids. The CDR3 DNA follows: TGTGCCATCAGTGAAGGGACGCAGAACACTGAAGCTTTCTTT. This translates into CAISEGTQNTEAFF.

The V gene is TRBV28, the J gene TRBJ2-1; D is perhaps TRBD2 (5 bases). Between the trimmed V and J ends, which lost 7 bases and 7 bases, there was a span of 14 bases. Germline assignment: CDR1 MDHEN and CDR2 SYDVKM. This CDR3 comprises 13 residues. CDR3 region: CASIPIPGNEQFF. CDR3 nucleotide sequence: TGTGCCAGCATCCCGATCCCGGGGAATGAGCAGTTCTTC.

J is TRBJ1-6 and V is TRBV15, with TRBD1 as a possible D gene (6 bases). CDR1 LNHNV and CDR2 YYDKDF come from the germline V gene (reference sequence). This CDR3 has 15 residues. V was trimmed by 1 base and J by 7 bases, leaving 11 bases between them. CDR3 sequence (DNA): TGTGCCACCAGCAGAGTCGGCGACAGGAATTCACCCCTCCACTTT. Amino acid sequence: CATSRVGDRNSPLHF.

CDR3 nucleotides: TGCAGTGCTATAAACCTCGACCTTTCACAGGGGATCCTGGATACGCAGTATTTT. Translation: CSAINLDLSQGILDTQYF. The chain is built from TRBV20-1 and TRBJ2-3; 7 positions agree with TRBD1. Germline lookup yields CDR1 DFQATT and CDR2 SNEGSKA (reference sequence). Trimming took 4 bases from V and 6 from J; bases not matched to a gene: 22. CDR3 length: 18 residues.

This clonotype was recorded many times. V and J are TRBV3-1 and TRBJ2-5; tentative D call: TRBD1 (5 bases). This CDR3 is built from 15 residues. Trimming removed 1 base at V and 7 bases at J, with 16 bases between. The germline CDR1 and CDR2 sequences are LGHDT and YNNKEL (reference sequence). This CDR3 is CASSQGAPPRGTQYF. The CDR3 nucleotides are TGTGCCAGCAGCCAAGGGGCCCCTCCAAGGGGGACCCAGTACTTC.

The rearrangement links TRBV27 to TRBJ2-7; 7 bases match TRBD2. The CDR3 is made up of 14 amino acids. V lost 4 bases and J lost 5; bases outside the gene matches: 8. Germline CDR1 MNHEY, CDR2 SMNVEV (reference sequence). The CDR3 reads CASSSLAEGHEQYF. In DNA, the CDR3 is TGTGCCAGCAGTTCCCTAGCGGAGGGCCACGAGCAGTACTTC.

This clonotype was seen only once. The rearrangement joins TRBV3-1 to TRBJ2-7, with D possibly being TRBD2 (6 bases). V gave up 1 base and J gave up 2 bases, with 12 bases separating them. Per the germline V gene, CDR1 is LGHDT and CDR2 is YNNKEL (reference sequence). CDR3 length: 15 residues. The CDR3 nucleotides read TGTGCCAGCAGCCAAGGGGTAGCGGAGACCTACGAGCAGTACTTC. This sequence encodes CASSQGVAETYEQYF.

This clonotype was seen repeatedly, ten times or more. This sequence joins TRBV29-1 and TRBJ2-5; the match to TRBD1 covers 7 bases. The CDR3 totals 11 residues. The V gene's germline CDR1 is SQVTM and CDR2 ANQGSEA. V was clipped by 7 bases and J by 5 bases; unmatched bases: 4. The chain's CDR3 is CSARQGETQYF. In DNA form, the CDR3 reads TGCAGCGCACGACAGGGCGAGACCCAGTACTTC.

The J gene is TRBJ1-2, the V gene TRBV15; D unclear. This CDR3 has 13 amino acids. Trimming removed 7 bases at V and 7 bases at J, with 16 bases between. Germline V gene sequence: CDR1 LNHNV, CDR2 YYDKDF (reference sequence). Here the CDR3 reads CATIGAGGGGYTF. The CDR3 DNA follows: TGTGCCACCATCGGCGCAGGCGGCGGTGGCTACACCTTC.

This chain links TRBV29-1 with TRBJ1-2; no clear D. This CDR3 has 13 amino acids. Trimming removed 4 bases from V and 2 bases from J, with 11 bases in between. Germline-derived CDR1 and CDR2 are SQVTM and ANQGSEA. CDR3 protein: CSVGPAGNYGYTF. CDR3 nucleotide sequence: TGCAGCGTTGGGCCAGCGGGAAACTATGGCTACACCTTC.